This TCR beta chain was identified during a study of CD8 T cells in Susac syndrome. It was with random hexamers that roughly 0.5 to 1 ug RNA was reverse transcribed. Each CDR3 protein is one row after TCRdb ran MiXCR on the immunoSEQ multiplex PCR reads. The data hold approximately 190,000 distinct CDR3 sequences, with under 95% observed a single time. This CDR3 is built from 15 residues. The V gene's germline CDR1 is MDHEN and CDR2 SYDVKM. V shed 1 base and J shed 4 bases, with 13 bases lying between them. The receptor's source is a human donor in good health. Material for sequencing was CD4+ T cells from PBMCs. This chain connects TRBV28 to TRBJ2-5, with D possibly being TRBD1 (7 bases). CDR3 loop: CASSLSAGGLETQYF. DNA for the CDR3: TGTGCCAGCAGTTTATCGGCAGGGGGGCTAGAGACCCAGTACTTC.